The TCR beta chain under discussion was sequenced for a study of blood T cells in healthy people across ages. Study findings and constraints: Considered underestimates were the diversity estimates obtained from one million T cells.

V dropped 1 base and J dropped 6; count of bases not matched to a gene: 7. This CDR3 region has 16 residues. Germline V gene lookup returns CDR1 LNHDA and CDR2 SQIVND (reference sequence). PBMCs numbering at least 6.5 million were isolated per sample. The extraction recovered at least 5.5 micrograms of total RNA per sample. Then a second PCR, running about 6 to 12 cycles, was carried out with a sample-barcoded 5' primer and a J-beta primer mix. TCRdb itself ran the 5' RACE reads through MiXCR, one entry per CDR3 protein. The profile shows under 1 million distinct CDR3 sequences, under 45% of them singletons. Concerning this clonotype itself: The antigen is not known.

This TCR was recovered from a man in his 60s in good health. Sequencing used blood. The chain employs TRBV19 and TRBJ2-1, with 9 bases identical to TRBD2. CDR3 coding DNA: TGTGCCAGTAGTATAGGACCTGGCGGGGGGGTCAATGAGCAGTTCTTC. Translated, it gives CASSIGPGGGVNEQFF.